This T cell receptor beta chain stems from a study of response to subunit inactivated influenza vaccine. Study-wide findings and caveats: The authors proposed limited new T cell recruitment per seasonal influenza vaccination.

TCRdb re-derived calls from the RT-PCR reads in MiXCR, one entry per CDR3 protein. The table includes 500,000 or so distinct CDR3 sequences, approximately 9.9% detected once. CDR1 LGHNA and CDR2 YSLEER come from the germline V gene. V lost 0 bases to trimming and J lost 4 bases, with 10 bases between them. The CDR3 is 15 residues long. This clonotype appeared a few times. What it recognizes is unknown. The rearrangement links TRBV4-3 to TRBJ2-1; unclear D gene. This material consisted of PBMCs from blood, taken roughly 45 days after vaccination. The sequence derives from a man over 45 who received an inactivated influenza vaccine. The chain's CDR3 is CASSQDRYYYNEQFF. For the CDR3, the DNA is TGCGCCAGCAGCCAAGATCGATATTATTACAATGAGCAGTTCTTC.